The clone carrying this T cell receptor beta chain was recorded a few times. These data are taken from a study of T cells of healthy individuals. There are 16 residues in the CDR3. V lost 0 bases and J lost 7, with 16 bases in between. Germline loops: CDR1 SGHTA, CDR2 FQGNSA. TCRdb ran MiXCR on the 5' RACE reads and lists one entry per CDR3 protein. Of 100,000 or so distinct CDR3 sequences in the sample, roughly a sixth were seen once. The chain has TRBV7-2 and TRBJ1-5; D call uncertain. This receptor was obtained from a human donor in good health. Written as DNA, the CDR3 is TGTGCCAGCAGCTTAGCCGACCCTAGTGCGGGACAGCCCCAGCATTTT. This gives the protein CASSLADPSAGQPQHF.